This T cell receptor beta chain emerged from a study of human T cells and chemical hapten exposure. Overall study: Patients were given diphenylcyclopropenone on the scalp weekly across the approximately 26-week study. Upper-back patches of 0.01% DPC were read at 6 days. Minor volume differences among pooled libraries chiefly drove per-sample TCR yield variation.

V was trimmed by 3 bases and J by 7 bases, leaving 13 bases between them. The CDR3 has 13 amino acids. Noted time point: pre-sensitization, week 0. Stated treatment: therapeutic diphenylcyclopropenone sensitization with weekly scalp DPC. What the library attached to individual cDNA molecules were unique molecular identifiers. One entry per CDR3 protein, called by TCRdb with MiXCR from the RACE reads. The table lists more than 150,000 distinct CDR3 sequences, roughly 30% of them singletons, with just under 3% in the top ten. This receptor was taken from a woman in her 30s with alopecia areata. Some clones in this sample may be carry-over from other donors' samples. The specimen was whole blood, collected in connection with sensitization to the hapten diphenylcyclopropenone (DPC). The chain couples TRBV12-3 or TRBV12-4 to TRBJ2-7, with D possibly being TRBD1 or TRBD2 (6 bases each). CDR3 sequence (DNA): TGTGCCAGCAGTTTCTGGGGGGCCCGAGAGCAGTACTTC. This translates into CASSFWGAREQYF.